These 11 T cell receptor beta chains originate from one sample sequenced in a study of CD8 T cell repertoires and HIV-1 epitope variants. Assay used: immunoSEQ multiplex PCR; TCRdb lists only in-frame clones, some missing. The sample includes thousands of clones, around two thirds of them seen just once. These receptors' targets are unknown. Sequencing used cultured CD8+ T cells derived from PBMCs. These receptor sequences come from a male donor with HIV.

The chain links TRBV7-9 to TRBJ1-2; 7 bases line up with TRBD1. CDR1 SEHNR and CDR2 FQNEAQ come from the germline V gene (reference sequence). V was clipped by 3 bases and J by 4 bases; unmatched bases: 8. CDR3 length: 15 amino acids. The CDR3 DNA sequence: TGTGCCAGCAGCTTCGGGACAGCCACGGTCTATGGCTACACCTTC. This sequence encodes CASSFGTATVYGYTF. The variable domain in full, completed from reference TRBV7-9 and TRBJ1-2, reads DTGVSQNPRHKITKRGQNVTFRCDPISEHNRLYWYRQTLGQGPEFLTYFQNEAQLEKSRLLSDRFSAERPKGSFSTLEIQRTEQGDSAMYLCASSFGTATVYGYTFGSGTRLTVV.

The chain uses TRBV11-2 and TRBJ2-7; perhaps TRBD2 as D (6 bases). There are 15 residues in the CDR3. Germline V CDR1 and CDR2: SGHAT, FQNNGV. V lost 1 base and J lost 0, with 10 bases in between. CDR3 bases: TGTGCCAGCAGCTTAGCAGTCGGGAGCTCCTACGAGCAGTACTTC. Its translation is CASSLAVGSSYEQYF.

The chain employs TRBV5-1 and TRBJ2-1; D gene uncertain. CDR1 is SGHRS, CDR2 YFSETQ, per germline. This CDR3 has 18 residues. V lost 0 bases to trimming and J lost 1 base, with 17 bases between them. CDR3 residues: CASSLALGSVRSYNEQFF. The CDR3 DNA reads TGCGCCAGCAGCTTGGCCTTAGGGTCTGTTAGATCCTACAATGAGCAGTTCTTC.

This clone was seen a single time. The chain carries TRBV19 and TRBJ1-2; 7 nucleotides match TRBD1. Germline V gives CDR1 LNHDA, CDR2 SQIVND (reference sequence). CDR3 size: 13 residues. The trim removed 9 bases at V and 1 base at J, leaving 5 bases unmatched. The CDR3 DNA reads as TGTGCCAGCCGGGACAGTTTTAACTATGGCTACACCTTC. It yields the protein CASRDSFNYGYTF.

The chain combines TRBV19 with TRBJ2-7; D is uncertain. Germline lookup yields CDR1 LNHDA and CDR2 SQIVND (reference sequence). There are 10 residues in the CDR3. V was shortened by 5 bases and J by 6 bases, with 5 bases between the two germline ends. The CDR3 here is CASSAGEQYF. CDR3 DNA: TGTGCCAGTAGTGCAGGCGAGCAGTACTTC.

In this sample, this clone turned up a few times. The rearrangement joins TRBV7-9 to TRBJ2-7; the D gene is possibly TRBD2 (5 bases). Germline CDR1 reads SEHNR; CDR2 reads FQNEAQ (reference sequence). Trimming removed 3 bases at V and 3 bases at J, with 9 bases between. The length of the CDR3 is 13 residues. CDR3 bases: TGTGCCAGCAGCTTGAGGGAACTCTACGAGCAGTACTTC. It codes for CASSLRELYEQYF. The full variable domain, its missing parts supplied by reference TRBV7-9 and TRBJ2-7, is DTGVSQNPRHKITKRGQNVTFRCDPISEHNRLYWYRQTLGQGPEFLTYFQNEAQLEKSRLLSDRFSAERPKGSFSTLEIQRTEQGDSAMYLCASSLRELYEQYFGPGTRLTVT.

V and J are TRBV6-5 and TRBJ2-1; D gene uncertain. Trimming shortened V by 4 bases and J by 6 bases, and 13 bases separated the two germline ends. This CDR3 has 14 amino acids. Germline CDR1 MNHEY, CDR2 SVGAGI. The chain's CDR3 is CASSSLGRSNEQFF. The CDR3 nucleotides read TGTGCCAGCAGTTCCCTCGGCAGGTCCAATGAGCAGTTCTTC.

V usage is TRBV19 and J usage is TRBJ2-7; the D is unclear. With 0 bases removed from V and 0 bases from J, the gap between germline ends came to 6 bases. The germline V gene has CDR1 LNHDA and CDR2 SQIVND (reference sequence). The length of the CDR3 is 14 residues. CDR3 DNA sequence: TGTGCCAGTAGTATAGAACCGAGCTCCTACGAGCAGTACTTC. Its translation is CASSIEPSSYEQYF.

The CDR3 nucleotides read TGTGCCAGCAGTTCAGGGCTGTCGGATTACGAGCAGTACTTC. It yields the protein CASSSGLSDYEQYF. V usage is TRBV28 and J usage is TRBJ2-7; D might be TRBD1 (5 bases). V dropped 4 bases and J dropped 4 bases, with 14 bases sitting between them. Per germline, CDR1 MDHEN and CDR2 SYDVKM. The CDR3 sequence is 14 residues long.

The chain recombines TRBV5-6 with TRBJ2-7; no firm D call. This CDR3 is 12 amino acids long. The germline gives CDR1 SGHDT, CDR2 YYEEEE. Trimming left V 4 bases short and J 6 bases short, with 11 bases between. The CDR3 loop is CASSLLSGEQYF. The CDR3 DNA reads TGTGCCAGCAGCCTCCTATCAGGCGAGCAGTACTTC.

V is TRBV7-9 and J is TRBJ2-7, with 7 positions matching TRBD1. CDR1 is SEHNR and CDR2 is FQNEAQ in the germline V gene (reference sequence). The CDR3 sequence is 16 residues long. V was clipped by 4 bases and J by 0 bases; unmatched bases: 9. DNA for the CDR3: TGTGCCAGCAGCTCACGCCGGACAGGTCCCTCCTACGAGCAGTACTTC. It specifies CASSSRRTGPSYEQYF. The variable domain in full, completed from reference TRBV7-9 and TRBJ2-7, reads DTGVSQNPRHKITKRGQNVTFRCDPISEHNRLYWYRQTLGQGPEFLTYFQNEAQLEKSRLLSDRFSAERPKGSFSTLEIQRTEQGDSAMYLCASSSRRTGPSYEQYFGPGTRLTVT.